These 29 T cell receptor beta chains originate from one sample sequenced in a study of blood T cells in healthy people across ages. A J-beta primer mix and a sample-barcoded 5' primer were used in a second PCR of about 6 to 12 cycles. One entry per CDR3 protein results from TCRdb running MiXCR on the 5' RACE reads. This table has around 990,000 distinct CDR3 sequences, more than 30% appearing once. Sequenced material: blood. The receptors originated from a man between 18 and 35 years old in good health.

The chain is built from TRBV3-1 and TRBJ2-7; no clear D. The CDR3 is made up of 13 amino acids. Trimming took off 0 bases at V and 6 bases at J, with 9 bases between the two ends. Looked up from germline, CDR1 is LGHDT and CDR2 is YNNKEL (reference sequence). The CDR3 protein is CASSQDLGSEQYF. In nucleotides, the CDR3 is TGTGCCAGCAGCCAAGATCTGGGATCCGAGCAGTACTTC.

The gene calls are TRBV5-1 and TRBJ1-1; D might be TRBD1 (6 bases). There are 16 residues in the CDR3. V lost 2 bases to trimming and J lost 2 bases, with 16 bases between them. CDR1 is SGHRS and CDR2 is YFSETQ in the germline V gene. CDR3 sequence reads: CASSFSGGGHNTEAFF. The DNA of the CDR3 is TGCGCCAGCAGCTTTTCCGGGGGGGGCCATAACACTGAAGCTTTCTTT.

The genes are TRBV9 and TRBJ2-7; 14 bases align to TRBD2. The V segment lost 3 bases and the J segment 2 bases; nucleotides outside the gene matches: 1. The CDR3 runs to 15 residues. Germline CDR1 and CDR2: SGDLS and YYNGEE. The CDR3 here is CASSGTSGGTYEQYF. The CDR3 bases are TGTGCCAGCAGCGGGACTAGCGGGGGGACCTACGAGCAGTACTTC.

This chain links TRBV12-3 or TRBV12-4 with TRBJ2-2; TRBD2 matches 13 bases. The CDR3 loop spans 17 amino acids. V lost 5 bases, J lost 3 bases, and 6 bases stayed unmatched. The CDR3 spells CASSTWTSGGYTGELFF. Written as DNA, the CDR3 is TGTGCCAGCAGTACTTGGACTAGCGGGGGATACACCGGGGAGCTGTTTTTT.

This clonotype was found a few times. The chain links TRBV2 to TRBJ1-5; 9 bases are shared with TRBD1. V was clipped by 7 bases and J by 3 bases; unmatched bases: 7. Germline CDR1 SNHLY, CDR2 FYNNEI. The CDR3 extends over 15 amino acids. CDR3: CASTTDRGYNQPQHF. In nucleotides, the CDR3 is TGTGCCAGCACTACGGACAGGGGCTACAATCAGCCCCAGCATTTT.

The chain recombines TRBV29-1 with TRBJ2-5; 11 nucleotides agree with TRBD1. The germline V gene has CDR1 SQVTM and CDR2 ANQGSEA. The CDR3 spans 14 residues. The ends lost 7 bases at V and 11 bases at J; junction bases unmatched: 15. This chain's CDR3 is CSATGQGVNNEQYF. In DNA, the CDR3 is TGCAGCGCCACGGGACAGGGGGTTAATAATGAGCAGTACTTC.

V and J are TRBV10-3 and TRBJ1-1; no clear D. This CDR3 spans 16 amino acids. Trimming removed 2 bases at V and 0 bases at J, with 13 bases between. Germline CDR1 reads ENHRY; CDR2 reads SYGVKD. CDR3 protein: CAISEDPRLMNTEAFF. Written as DNA, the CDR3 is TGTGCCATCAGTGAGGATCCTCGACTCATGAACACTGAAGCTTTCTTT.

J is TRBJ2-5 and V is TRBV13; D gene ambiguous. The J call may be wrong; the DNA end is better matched by TRBJ2-7. Germline CDR1 PRHDT, CDR2 FYEKMQ (reference sequence). There are 12 residues in the CDR3. The CDR3 coding sequence is TGTGCCAGCAGCTCGTTCTTGGGCGAGCAGTACTTC. Protein sequence: CASSSFLGEQYF.

J is TRBJ1-4 and V is TRBV3-1; D uncertain. CDR1 LGHDT and CDR2 YNNKEL come from the germline V gene (reference sequence). The CDR3 is made up of 15 amino acids. The V gene lost 4 bases and the J gene lost 8 bases, with 17 bases spanning the gap. The CDR3: CASSPQNTAREKLFF. DNA of the CDR3: TGTGCCAGCAGCCCCCAAAACACCGCCAGGGAAAAACTGTTTTTT.

This clonotype has just a few counts. This rearrangement joins TRBV14 to TRBJ1-2; possibly TRBD1 for D (6 bases). V was trimmed by 4 bases and J by 6 bases, leaving 12 bases between them. Per the germline V gene, CDR1 is SGHDN and CDR2 is FVKESK. The CDR3 has 13 amino acids. CDR3 in DNA: TGTGCCAGCAGCCTCCCTCAGGGGAATGGCTACACCTTC. It codes for CASSLPQGNGYTF.

The chain combines TRBV6-5 with TRBJ2-5; tentative D call: TRBD1 (6 bases). Germline V CDR1 and CDR2: MNHEY, SVGAGI. The V end lost 6 bases, the J end lost 0 bases, and 17 bases lay between the germline ends. The CDR3 is made up of 16 amino acids. CDR3: CASSRGQILNQETQYF. In DNA, the CDR3 is TGTGCCAGCAGCCGTGGACAGATTTTAAACCAAGAGACCCAGTACTTC.

This clonotype turned up a few times. The chain employs TRBV29-1 and TRBJ1-2, with a tentative D call TRBD1 (6 bases). CDR3 length: 14 residues. Germline CDR1 reads SQVTM; CDR2 reads ANQGSEA. The germline V and J ends were trimmed by 6 bases and 0 bases, with 14 bases remaining between them. DNA of the CDR3: TGCAGCGTCATAAGGACAGAGGCTAACTATGGCTACACCTTC. Protein: CSVIRTEANYGYTF.

The chain is built from TRBV25-1 and TRBJ1-1, with 7 bases identical to TRBD1. CDR3 length equals 14 residues. The V and J ends lost 4 bases and 3 bases, in that order; junction bases with no gene match: 5. Germline V lookup: CDR1 MGHDK, CDR2 SYGVNS. As DNA, the CDR3 is TGTGCCAGCAGTGCGCCAGGGGGGGACACTGAAGCTTTCTTT. It yields the protein CASSAPGGDTEAFF.

The rearrangement uses TRBV18 and TRBJ1-5; TRBD1 might be the D (5 bases). The germline gives CDR1 KGHSH, CDR2 LQKENI. Trimming shortened V by 5 bases and J by 7 bases, and 24 bases separated the two germline ends. This CDR3 region has 17 residues. In nucleotides, the CDR3 is TGTGCCAGCTCAAACATAAGGGGTAATTCCGTCGGACAGCCCCAGCATTTT. Its protein is CASSNIRGNSVGQPQHF.

The chain recombines TRBV20-1 with TRBJ2-3; either TRBD1 or TRBD2 may fit D (5 bases each). V lost 7 bases, J lost 0 bases, and 11 bases lay in between. The CDR3 extends over 13 amino acids. Germline CDR1 is DFQATT and CDR2 is SNEGSKA (reference sequence). DNA of the CDR3: TGCAGTGGAGGGGCTACTAGCACAGATACGCAGTATTTT. It encodes CSGGATSTDTQYF.

The J gene is TRBJ2-2, the V gene TRBV12-3 or TRBV12-4; TRBD1 agrees at 7 bases. The CDR3 totals 13 residues. V gave up 6 bases and J gave up 4 bases; unmatched junction bases: 2. In DNA, the CDR3 is TGTGCCAGCAGAACAGGGGTCACCGGGGAGCTGTTTTTT. Translating it yields CASRTGVTGELFF.

This clonotype was found a few times. The CDR3: CATSAPPGLSNYGYTF. The DNA for the CDR3 is TGTGCCACCAGCGCACCCCCGGGACTCAGTAACTATGGCTACACCTTC. The chain couples TRBV15 to TRBJ1-2; D is perhaps TRBD1 (5 bases). Germline-derived CDR1 and CDR2 are LNHNV and YYDKDF (reference sequence). V gave up 5 bases and J gave up 1 base, with 17 bases separating them. The CDR3 totals 16 residues.

Details on this clonotype: This may be a read error: a much more frequent sequence differs by one nucleotide. V gene TRBV11-2 combines with J gene TRBJ2-5; D gene uncertain. CDR1 and CDR2 (germline): SGHAT, FQNNGV. Trimming stripped 1 base from V and 1 base from J, with 10 bases between. The CDR3 spans 15 residues. CDR3 residues: CASSLAWTFQETQYF. CDR3 DNA sequence: TGTGCCAGCAGCTTAGCGTGGACGTTCCAAGAGACCCAGTACTTC.

V is TRBV7-9 and J is TRBJ2-7; D perhaps matches TRBD1 (6 bases). In germline, CDR1 is SEHNR, CDR2 FQNEAQ (reference sequence). V was clipped by 4 bases and J by 3 bases, with 10 bases between them. The CDR3 covers 13 residues. This CDR3 reads CASSSWDNYEQYF. The CDR3 DNA is TGTGCCAGCAGCTCGTGGGACAACTACGAGCAGTACTTC.

V and J are TRBV7-6 and TRBJ2-6; D ambiguous. From germline, CDR1 is SGHVS and CDR2 FNYEAQ. V was pared by 5 bases and J by 4 bases, with 12 bases between. There are 15 residues in the CDR3. The CDR3 reads CASSPARSGANVLTF. CDR3 coding DNA: TGTGCCAGCAGCCCCGCCCGGTCAGGGGCCAACGTCCTGACTTTC.

A few counts support this clonotype. The chain is built from TRBV20-1 and TRBJ2-3, with TRBD2 matching 13 bases. With V trimmed by 3 bases and J by 1 base, 7 bases remained unmatched. Germline CDR1 reads DFQATT; CDR2 reads SNEGSKA (reference sequence). The length of the CDR3 is 17 residues. CDR3 residues: CSASTTGTSGGTDTQYF. In nucleotides, the CDR3 is TGCAGTGCTAGTACAACCGGGACTAGCGGGGGCACAGATACGCAGTATTTT.

V gene TRBV24-1 combines with J gene TRBJ2-6; D is possibly TRBD1 (6 bases). In germline, CDR1 is KGHDR, CDR2 SFDVKD. This CDR3 region has 17 residues. Trimming took 5 bases from V and 0 from J, leaving 13 bases between them. The chain's CDR3 is CATSGPGQTSGANVLTF. For the CDR3, the DNA is TGTGCCACCAGTGGTCCGGGACAAACCTCTGGGGCCAACGTCCTGACTTTC.

CDR3: CASSATGTRAADTQYF. The CDR3 DNA reads as TGTGCCAGTAGCGCTACCGGGACTAGAGCAGCAGATACGCAGTATTTT. This chain joins TRBV7-2 and TRBJ2-3; 8 nucleotides match TRBD2. Losses at the gene ends were 9 bases for V and 4 bases for J; bases not matched to a gene: 15. The CDR3 sequence is 16 residues long. The germline V gene has CDR1 SGHTA and CDR2 FQGNSA.

The chain joins TRBV18 to TRBJ1-6; weak D call: TRBD1 (5 bases). Trimming left V 2 bases short and J 14 bases short, with 13 bases between. In germline, CDR1 is KGHSH, CDR2 LQKENI. The CDR3 extends over 13 amino acids. The CDR3 bases are TGTGCCAGCTCACCAGACTGGGGGATGGCCCTCCACTTT. Amino acids: CASSPDWGMALHF. Filled out from reference TRBV18 and TRBJ1-6, the complete variable domain reads NAGVMQNPRHLVRRRGQEARLRCSPMKGHSHVYWYRQLPEEGLKFMVYLQKENIIDESGMPKERFSAEFPKEGPSILRIQQVVRGDSAAYFCASSPDWGMALHFGNGTRLTVT.

CDR3 in DNA: TGCAGTGTTGAGCATGGACAGGGTAACTATGGCTACACCTTC. Translating gives CSVEHGQGNYGYTF. The chain carries TRBV20-1 and TRBJ1-2; TRBD1 matches 8 bases. This CDR3 has 14 amino acids. Germline CDR1 reads DFQATT; CDR2 reads SNEGSKA (reference sequence). Trimming cost V 7 bases and J 1 base; bases outside gene matches: 8.

V and J are TRBV4-3 and TRBJ1-1, with a tentative D call TRBD1 (6 bases). This CDR3 region has 15 residues. Per the germline V gene, CDR1 is LGHNA and CDR2 is YSLEER. The V and J ends lost 4 bases and 2 bases respectively, with 14 bases between them. As DNA, the CDR3 is TGCGCCAGCAGCCCAAGCCCCAGGGGTAACACTGAAGCTTTCTTT. Encoded protein: CASSPSPRGNTEAFF.

The V call is TRBV6-2 or TRBV6-3, the J call TRBJ1-5, with D perhaps matching TRBD1 (5 bases). Trimming cost V 4 bases and J 7 bases, with 11 bases left between them. The germline V gene has CDR1 MNHEY and CDR2 SVGEGT. This CDR3 spans 13 amino acids. CDR3 protein: CASSSGTAQPQHF. The CDR3 DNA follows: TGTGCCAGCAGTTCGGGGACTGCGCAGCCCCAGCATTTT.

This chain links TRBV10-3 with TRBJ2-2; no firm D call. CDR3 length: 14 residues. Germline V gives CDR1 ENHRY, CDR2 SYGVKD. The V gene lost 3 bases and the J gene lost 3 bases, with 8 bases spanning the gap. The CDR3 is CAISEYLDTGELFF. CDR3 sequence (DNA): TGTGCCATCAGTGAATACTTAGACACCGGGGAGCTGTTTTTT.

The chain employs TRBV14 and TRBJ2-5; 9 nucleotides match TRBD1. Trimming removed 1 base from V and 4 bases from J; junction bases left unmatched: 1. Germline CDR1 SGHDN, CDR2 FVKESK. There are 14 residues in the CDR3. The CDR3 coding sequence is TGTGCCAGCAGCCAAGGGACAGGGGCAGAGACCCAGTACTTC. As protein: CASSQGTGAETQYF.